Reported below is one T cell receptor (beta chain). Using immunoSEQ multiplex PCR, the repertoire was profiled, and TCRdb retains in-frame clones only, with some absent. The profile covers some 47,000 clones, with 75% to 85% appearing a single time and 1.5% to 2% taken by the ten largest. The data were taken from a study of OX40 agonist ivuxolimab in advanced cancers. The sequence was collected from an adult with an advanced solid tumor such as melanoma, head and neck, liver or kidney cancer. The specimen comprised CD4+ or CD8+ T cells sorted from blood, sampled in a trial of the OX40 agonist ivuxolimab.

CDR3 loop: CASSERLAGATYNEQFF. The DNA for the CDR3 is TGCGCCAGCAGTGAGAGGCTAGCGGGAGCTACGTACAATGAGCAGTTCTTC. The rearrangement uses TRBV10-2 and TRBJ2-1, with 10 positions matching TRBD2. The V and J ends lost 2 bases and 4 bases, in that order; junction bases with no gene match: 8. Germline V gene data show CDR1 as WSHSY and CDR2 as SAAADI. The CDR3 runs 17 residues.